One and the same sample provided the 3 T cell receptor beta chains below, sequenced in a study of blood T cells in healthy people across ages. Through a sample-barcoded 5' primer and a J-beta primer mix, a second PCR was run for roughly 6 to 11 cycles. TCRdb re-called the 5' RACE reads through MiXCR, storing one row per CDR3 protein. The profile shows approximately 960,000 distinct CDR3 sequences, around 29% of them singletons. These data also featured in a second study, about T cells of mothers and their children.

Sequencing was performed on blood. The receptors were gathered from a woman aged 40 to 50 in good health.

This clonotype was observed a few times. The CDR3, as DNA: TGCGCCAGCAGTCAGCATAGCAATCAGCCCCAGCATTTT. It codes for CASSQHSNQPQHF. The genes are TRBV4-1 and TRBJ1-5; no definite D call. The CDR3 loop spans 13 amino acids. Trimming shortened V by 6 bases and J by 0 bases, and 6 bases separated the two germline ends. Germline lookup yields CDR1 MGHRA and CDR2 YSYEKL.

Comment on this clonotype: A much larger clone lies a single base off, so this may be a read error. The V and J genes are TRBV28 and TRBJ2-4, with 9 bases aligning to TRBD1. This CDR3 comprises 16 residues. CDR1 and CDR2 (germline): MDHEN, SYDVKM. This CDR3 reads CANSLPGQGALGIQYF. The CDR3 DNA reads TGTGCCAACAGTTTACCGGGACAGGGAGCTTTGGGCATTCAGTACTTC.

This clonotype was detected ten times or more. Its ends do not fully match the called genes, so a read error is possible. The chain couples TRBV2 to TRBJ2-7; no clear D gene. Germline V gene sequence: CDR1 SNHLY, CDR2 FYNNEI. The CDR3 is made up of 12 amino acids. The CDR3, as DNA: TGTGCCAGCAGCGAAGCAGGATACGAGCAGTACTTC. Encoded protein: CASSEAGYEQYF.